The rows below give T cell receptor beta chains drawn from one sample of a study of technical replicates of blood from several donors. Some clones are missing from TCRdb's copy, which holds only in-frame ones; the method was immunoSEQ multiplex PCR. The sample has fewer than 65,000 clones; about 87% are singletons. The specimen was PBMCs. These receptors originate from a human donor in good health. Some clones in this sample may be carry-over from other donors' samples. Both conserved end residues are part of each CDR3. A D gene is named only where the DNA matches it firmly. Clone size is given for some rows only: seen once, a few or many times, or a class if the clone is expanded.

j_call v_call clone_size d_call cdr3_aa cdr3_nt
TRBJ1-2 TRBV6-6 NA NA CASSGERGYTF TGTGCCAGCAGTGGCGAGCGTGGCTACACCTTC
TRBJ1-1 TRBV11-1 NA NA CASGGHLNTEAFF TGTGCCAGCGGCGGACACTTGAACACTGAAGCTTTCTTT
TRBJ2-5 TRBV15 NA NA CATSTRQSPVVQYF TGTGCCACCAGCACCCGACAGTCCCCGGTGGTCCAGTACTTC
TRBJ2-7 TRBV4-1 few NA CASSQGFATGVYEQYF TGCGCCAGCAGCCAAGGGTTCGCGACAGGAGTCTACGAGCAGTACTTC
TRBJ2-7 TRBV27 NA NA CASSLAPGTHYEQYF TGTGCCAGCAGTTTGGCCCCCGGGACTCATTACGAGCAGTACTTC
TRBJ2-3 TRBV18 once NA CASSPPTGGTDTQYF TGTGCCAGCTCACCCCCGACAGGCGGAACAGATACGCAGTATTTT
TRBJ2-1 TRBV11-3 NA NA CASSLGGTRSSYNEQFF TGTGCCAGCAGCTTAGGGGGAACTAGAAGCTCCTACAATGAGCAGTTCTTC
TRBJ2-1 TRBV7-2 NA TRBD1 CASSDRTGDEQFF TGTGCCAGCAGCGATCGGACAGGGGATGAGCAGTTCTTC
TRBJ2-5 TRBV5-1 NA TRBD1 CASRTTGGLETQYF TGCGCCAGCAGAACGACAGGGGGCTTAGAGACCCAGTACTTC
TRBJ1-2 TRBV6-1 NA NA CATRREYGYTF TGTGCCACGCGGAGAGAGTATGGCTACACCTTC
TRBJ2-3 TRBV15 NA NA CATSRDNLLFSFSRTDTQYF TGTGCCACCAGCAGAGATAATCTTCTATTTAGTTTCTCGCGCACAGATACGCAGTATTTT
TRBJ1-2 TRBV30 NA NA CANEEALGGYTF TGTGCCAACGAGGAGGCCTTGGGTGGCTACACCTTC
TRBJ1-2 TRBV5-1 NA NA CASSLDYGGYTF TGCGCCAGCAGCTTGGACTATGGTGGCTACACCTTC
TRBJ2-3 TRBV19 NA NA CASTDGGSTDTQYF TGTGCCAGTACCGACGGGGGTAGCACAGATACGCAGTATTTT
TRBJ2-7 TRBV30 NA NA CAWSGQVNEQYF TGTGCCTGGAGTGGACAGGTGAACGAGCAGTACTTC
TRBJ2-3 TRBV7-9 NA NA CASSPSAVGTDTQYF TGTGCCAGCAGCCCCTCGGCGGTGGGCACAGATACGCAGTATTTT
TRBJ2-7 TRBV5-1 NA TRBD2 CASSLEGGRAREQYF TGCGCCAGCAGCTTGGAGGGCGGGAGGGCCCGGGAGCAGTACTTC
TRBJ2-3 TRBV10-2 NA TRBD2 CASSKLASTDTQYF TGCGCCAGCAGTAAACTAGCGAGCACAGATACGCAGTATTTT
TRBJ2-7 TRBV6-1 NA TRBD1 CASTPGGGQGYEQYF TGTGCCAGCACCCCGGGAGGGGGACAGGGGTACGAGCAGTACTTC
TRBJ2-1 TRBV19 NA TRBD2 CASSIRTSTYNEQFF TGTGCCAGTAGTATACGGACTAGCACCTACAATGAGCAGTTCTTC
TRBJ1-5 TRBV7-8 few NA CASSSAGTNNQPQHF TGTGCCAGCAGCTCCGCCGGGACAAACAATCAGCCCCAGCATTTT
TRBJ1-1 TRBV10-3 NA NA CAISPGGQNTEAFF TGTGCCATCAGTCCTGGGGGACAGAACACTGAAGCTTTCTTT
TRBJ1-5 TRBV30 once TRBD1 CAWSGTGASNQPQHF TGTGCCTGGAGTGGGACAGGGGCGAGCAATCAGCCCCAGCATTTT
TRBJ2-7 TRBV6-5 once NA CASSYAEGKTYEQYF TGTGCCAGCAGTTACGCGGAGGGTAAGACCTACGAGCAGTACTTC
TRBJ2-5 TRBV10-3 NA TRBD2 CAISESTGGQETQYF TGTGCCATCAGTGAGTCTACCGGGGGGCAAGAGACCCAGTACTTC
TRBJ1-4 TRBV9 NA NA CASSVSGGTNEKLFF TGTGCCAGCAGCGTGTCGGGGGGAACTAATGAAAAACTGTTTTTT
TRBJ1-1 TRBV9 NA TRBD1 CASSVDRGTEAFF TGTGCCAGCAGCGTAGACAGGGGGACTGAAGCTTTCTTT
TRBJ1-6 TRBV2 NA TRBD1 CASNPTGKNSPLHF TGTGCCAGCAACCCGACAGGGAAGAATTCACCCCTCCACTTT
TRBJ2-7 TRBV28 NA NA CASSLLGRGSYEQYF TGTGCCAGCAGTTTGTTGGGGCGCGGATCCTACGAGCAGTACTTC
TRBJ2-1 TRBV5-1 NA TRBD2 CASSSTSGSSYNEQFF TGCGCCAGCAGCTCCACTAGCGGGAGCTCCTACAATGAGCAGTTCTTC
TRBJ2-7 TRBV30 NA NA CAWSPNSYEQYF TGTGCCTGGAGCCCTAACTCCTACGAGCAGTACTTC
TRBJ1-3 TRBV5-1 NA NA CASSLGGVGNTIYF TGCGCCAGCAGCTTGGGCGGAGTTGGAAACACCATATATTTT
TRBJ2-5 TRBV15 NA NA CATSATRGETQYF TGTGCCACCAGCGCCACGCGGGGAGAGACCCAGTACTTC
TRBJ2-1 TRBV9 NA NA CASSVAINTPRSYNEQFF TGTGCCAGCAGCGTAGCTATTAACACCCCGAGGTCCTACAATGAGCAGTTCTTC
TRBJ2-7 TRBV2 NA NA CASRERGHEQYF TGTGCCAGCAGAGAGAGAGGCCACGAGCAGTACTTC
TRBJ2-3 TRBV1 NA NA CTSSQAEQGLVARESVTDTQYF TGCACCAGCAGCCAGGCGGAGCAGGGACTAGTAGCGAGAGAGAGTGTCACAGATACGCAGTATTTT
TRBJ1-1 TRBV7-3 NA NA CASSLIRNTEAFF TGTGCCAGCAGCTTAATCAGGAACACTGAAGCTTTCTTT
TRBJ2-3 TRBV18 NA NA CASSPGLQGDTQYF TGTGCCAGCTCACCGGGCCTCCAGGGGGATACGCAGTATTTT
TRBJ1-1 TRBV11-2 NA NA CASARWGGFMPEAFF TGTGCCAGCGCCCGCTGGGGGGGTTTCATGCCTGAAGCTTTCTTT
TRBJ2-7 TRBV14 NA NA CASSPSRGYYEQYF TGTGCCAGCAGCCCCAGCAGGGGCTACTACGAGCAGTACTTC
TRBJ1-1 TRBV7-2 NA NA CASSSYVEAFF TGTGCCAGCAGCTCTTATGTTGAAGCTTTCTTT
TRBJ2-3 TRBV7-2 NA NA CASSRGVLSTDTQYF TGTGCCAGCAGCCGGGGAGTCCTCAGCACAGATACGCAGTATTTT
TRBJ1-4 TRBV5-1 NA NA CASSVASRASEKLFF TGCGCCAGCAGTGTGGCTTCCAGGGCTAGTGAAAAACTGTTTTTT
TRBJ1-3 TRBV4-2 NA NA CASSQEWPSGNTIYF TGTGCCAGCAGCCAAGAGTGGCCTTCAGGAAACACCATATATTTT
TRBJ2-5 TRBV7-3 NA NA CASSPGPGETQYF TGTGCCAGCAGCCCTGGCCCAGGAGAGACCCAGTACTTC
TRBJ2-1 TRBV6-5 NA NA CASSPPGVNEQFF TGTGCCAGCAGCCCCCCGGGGGTGAATGAGCAGTTCTTC
TRBJ2-7 TRBV5-1 NA TRBD1 CASSPTGGDYEQYF TGCGCCAGCAGCCCGACAGGGGGTGATTACGAGCAGTACTTC
TRBJ2-7 TRBV19 NA NA CASSPPGAFSEQYF TGTGCCAGTAGTCCTCCCGGTGCGTTCTCCGAGCAGTACTTC
TRBJ2-7 TRBV9 NA TRBD1 CASSVAPAGGTSYEQYF TGTGCCAGCAGCGTAGCTCCTGCAGGGGGCACTTCCTACGAGCAGTACTTC
TRBJ1-1 TRBV30 NA NA CAWSQVTMNTEAFF TGTGCCTGGAGTCAGGTCACGATGAACACTGAAGCTTTCTTT
TRBJ2-1 TRBV7-9 few NA CASSVVLGEFNEQFF TGTGCCAGCAGTGTCGTCCTCGGGGAGTTCAATGAGCAGTTCTTC
TRBJ2-3 TRBV6-5 NA TRBD2 CASSYSTLAGGRQYF TGTGCCAGCAGTTACTCGACTCTAGCGGGAGGGCGTCAGTATTTT
TRBJ1-2 TRBV5-5 NA NA CASSLQGSNYGYTF TGTGCCAGCAGCTTGCAGGGAAGTAACTATGGCTACACCTTC